This T cell receptor (beta chain) was sequenced during a study of CD8 T cells in Susac syndrome. RNA, at roughly 0.45 to 1 ug, was reverse transcribed with random hexamers. TCRdb passed the immunoSEQ multiplex PCR reads through MiXCR, listing each CDR3 protein once. The data hold fewer than 350,000 distinct CDR3 sequences, with approximately 85% observed a single time. V lost 11 bases, J lost 5 bases, and 19 bases lay in between. The CDR3 runs to 15 residues. The chain combines TRBV12-3 or TRBV12-4 with TRBJ2-6; D is possibly TRBD2 (6 bases). This TCR was sampled from a human donor with multiple sclerosis. The sequenced sample was CD8+ T cells from PBMCs. The CDR3, as DNA: TGTGCCGCTCGAGGTATACGGGAGAGGGCCAACGTCCTGACTTTC. Translation: CAARGIRERANVLTF.